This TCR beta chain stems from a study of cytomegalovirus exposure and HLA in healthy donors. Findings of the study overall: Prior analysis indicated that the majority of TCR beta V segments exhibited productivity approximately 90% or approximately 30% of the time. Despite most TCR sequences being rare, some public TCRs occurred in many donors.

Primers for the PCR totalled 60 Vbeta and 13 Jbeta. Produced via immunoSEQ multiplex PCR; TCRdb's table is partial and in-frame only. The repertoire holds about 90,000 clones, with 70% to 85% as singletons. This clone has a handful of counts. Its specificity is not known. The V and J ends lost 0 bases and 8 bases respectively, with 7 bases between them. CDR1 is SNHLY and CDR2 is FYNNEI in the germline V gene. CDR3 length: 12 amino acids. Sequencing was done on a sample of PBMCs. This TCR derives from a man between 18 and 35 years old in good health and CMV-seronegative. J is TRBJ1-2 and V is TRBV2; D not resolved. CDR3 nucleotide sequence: TGTGCCAGCAGTGAAGCGCCAGGAGGCTACACCTTC. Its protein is CASSEAPGGYTF.